This T cell receptor beta chain was captured in a study of blood T cell repertoires in COVID-19. Clones were sequenced by immunoSEQ multiplex PCR, and TCRdb holds only the in-frame ones, with some missing. The table lists more than 150,000 clones, roughly 80% of them singletons. The V gene lost 4 bases and the J gene lost 12 bases, with 19 bases spanning the gap. CDR1 SEHNR and CDR2 FQNEAQ come from the germline V gene (reference sequence). The CDR3 spans 13 residues. Sequenced input: peripheral blood. This clonotype was obtained from a man in his fifties or sixties with active or convalescent COVID-19. The V gene is TRBV7-9, the J gene TRBJ2-7; tentative D call: TRBD1 (6 bases). The CDR3 loop is CASSSDSGAVPYF. DNA for the CDR3: TGTGCCAGCAGCTCGGACAGTGGGGCGGTACCGTACTTC.